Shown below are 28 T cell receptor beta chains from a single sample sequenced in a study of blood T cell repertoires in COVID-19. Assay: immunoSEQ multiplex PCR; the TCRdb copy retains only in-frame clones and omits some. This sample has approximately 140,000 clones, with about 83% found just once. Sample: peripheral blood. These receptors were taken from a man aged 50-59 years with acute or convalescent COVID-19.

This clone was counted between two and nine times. The DNA of the CDR3 is TGTGCCAGCAGCCACTCTACTGGGGCCAACGTCCTGACTTTC. Its protein is CASSHSTGANVLTF. V usage is TRBV3-1 (or the pseudogene TRBV3-2) and J usage is TRBJ2-6, with D hard to call. CDR3 length: 14 amino acids. The germline V gene has CDR1 LGHDT and CDR2 YNNKEL (reference sequence). Trimming took 3 bases from V and 2 from J, leaving 5 bases between them.

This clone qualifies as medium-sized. The CDR3 loop reads CASSQDLSRAAGNTIYF. In DNA, the CDR3 is TGCGCCAGCAGCCAAGATCTATCCAGGGCGGCTGGAAACACCATATATTTT. J is TRBJ1-3 and V is TRBV4-1; D might be TRBD1 (5 bases). CDR1 is MGHRA, CDR2 YSYEKL, per germline. CDR3 length: 17 amino acids. V was clipped by 0 bases and J by 2 bases, with 14 bases between them.

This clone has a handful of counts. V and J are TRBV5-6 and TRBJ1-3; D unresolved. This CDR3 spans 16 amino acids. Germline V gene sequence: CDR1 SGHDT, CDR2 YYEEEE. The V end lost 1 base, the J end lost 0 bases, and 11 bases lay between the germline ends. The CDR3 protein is CASSLSGNPSGNTIYF. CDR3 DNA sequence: TGTGCCAGCAGCTTGTCCGGGAACCCCTCTGGAAACACCATATATTTT.

CDR3 protein: CSALGQAYEQYF. DNA for the CDR3: TGCAGCGCCCTGGGGCAGGCCTACGAGCAGTACTTC. The chain recombines TRBV29-1 with TRBJ2-7; maybe TRBD1 (5 bases). Germline-derived CDR1 and CDR2 are SQVTM and ANQGSEA. The CDR3 has 12 residues. V was pared by 7 bases and J by 2 bases, with 12 bases between.

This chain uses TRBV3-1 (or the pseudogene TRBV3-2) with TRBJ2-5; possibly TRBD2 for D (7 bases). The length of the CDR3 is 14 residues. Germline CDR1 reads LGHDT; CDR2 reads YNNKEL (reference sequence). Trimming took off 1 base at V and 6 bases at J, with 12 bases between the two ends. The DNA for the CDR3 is TGTGCCAGCAGCCAAGTGGGGGGGCTGAAGACCCAGTACTTC. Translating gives CASSQVGGLKTQYF.

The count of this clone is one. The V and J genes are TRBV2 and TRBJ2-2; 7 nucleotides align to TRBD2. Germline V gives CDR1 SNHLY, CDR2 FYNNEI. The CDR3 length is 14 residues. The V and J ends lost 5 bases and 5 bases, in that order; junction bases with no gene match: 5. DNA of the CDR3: TGTGCCAGCAGTTCAGCGGGGTTTACCGGGGAGCTGTTTTTT. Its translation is CASSSAGFTGELFF.

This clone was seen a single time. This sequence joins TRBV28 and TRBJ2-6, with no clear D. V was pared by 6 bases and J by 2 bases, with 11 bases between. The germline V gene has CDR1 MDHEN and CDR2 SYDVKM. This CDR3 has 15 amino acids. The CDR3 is CASSLGATGANVLTF. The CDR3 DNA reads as TGTGCCAGCAGCCTCGGAGCGACTGGGGCCAACGTCCTGACTTTC.

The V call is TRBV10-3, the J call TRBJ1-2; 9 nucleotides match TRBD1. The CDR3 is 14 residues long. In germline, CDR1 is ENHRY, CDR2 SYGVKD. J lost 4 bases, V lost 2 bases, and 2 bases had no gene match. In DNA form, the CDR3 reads TGTGCCATCAGTGAGGCACAGGGGGCCTATGGCTACACCTTC. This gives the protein CAISEAQGAYGYTF.

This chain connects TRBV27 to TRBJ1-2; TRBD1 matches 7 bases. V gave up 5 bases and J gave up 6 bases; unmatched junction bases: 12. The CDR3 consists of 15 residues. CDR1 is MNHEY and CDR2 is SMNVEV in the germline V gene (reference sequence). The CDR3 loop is CASSQRPGQVDGYTF. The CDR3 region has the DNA TGTGCCAGCAGTCAACGACCCGGACAGGTGGATGGCTACACCTTC.

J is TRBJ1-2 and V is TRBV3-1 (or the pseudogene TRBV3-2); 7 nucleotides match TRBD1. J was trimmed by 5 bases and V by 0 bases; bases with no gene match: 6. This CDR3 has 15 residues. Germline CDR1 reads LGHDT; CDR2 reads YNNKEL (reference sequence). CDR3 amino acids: CASSQDRTGLYGYTF. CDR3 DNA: TGTGCCAGCAGCCAAGACAGGACAGGTCTTTATGGCTACACCTTC.

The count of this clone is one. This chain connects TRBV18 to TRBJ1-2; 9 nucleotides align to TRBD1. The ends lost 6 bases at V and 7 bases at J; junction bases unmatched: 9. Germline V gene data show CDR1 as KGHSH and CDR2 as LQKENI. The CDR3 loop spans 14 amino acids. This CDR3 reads CASSRDRAPGGYTF. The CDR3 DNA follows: TGTGCCAGCTCTCGGGACAGGGCTCCCGGTGGCTACACCTTC.

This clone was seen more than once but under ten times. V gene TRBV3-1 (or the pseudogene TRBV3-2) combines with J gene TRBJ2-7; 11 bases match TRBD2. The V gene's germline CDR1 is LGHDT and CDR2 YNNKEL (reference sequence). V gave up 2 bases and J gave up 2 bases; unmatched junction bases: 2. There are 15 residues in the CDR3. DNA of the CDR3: TGTGCCAGCAGCCAACCGACTAGCGGGGCCTACGAGCAGTACTTC. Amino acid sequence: CASSQPTSGAYEQYF.

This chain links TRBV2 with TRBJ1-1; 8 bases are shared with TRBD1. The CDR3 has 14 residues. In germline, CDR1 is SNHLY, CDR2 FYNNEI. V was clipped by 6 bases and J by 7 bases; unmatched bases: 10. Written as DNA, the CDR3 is TGTGCCAGCAGGACCCCGACAGGGGCTTTTGAAGCTTTCTTT. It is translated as CASRTPTGAFEAFF.

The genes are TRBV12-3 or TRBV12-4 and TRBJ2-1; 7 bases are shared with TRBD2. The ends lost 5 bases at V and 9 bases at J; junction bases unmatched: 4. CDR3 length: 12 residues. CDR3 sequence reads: CASSTSEGEQFF. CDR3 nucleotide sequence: TGTGCCAGCAGTACTAGCGAGGGTGAGCAGTTCTTC.

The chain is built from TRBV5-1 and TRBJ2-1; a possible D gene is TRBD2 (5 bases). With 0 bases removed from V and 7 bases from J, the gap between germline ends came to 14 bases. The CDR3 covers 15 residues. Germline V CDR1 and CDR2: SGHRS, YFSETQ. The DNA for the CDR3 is TGCGCCAGCAGCTTGGGAGCGGACGCTAGGAATGAGCAGTTCTTC. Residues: CASSLGADARNEQFF.

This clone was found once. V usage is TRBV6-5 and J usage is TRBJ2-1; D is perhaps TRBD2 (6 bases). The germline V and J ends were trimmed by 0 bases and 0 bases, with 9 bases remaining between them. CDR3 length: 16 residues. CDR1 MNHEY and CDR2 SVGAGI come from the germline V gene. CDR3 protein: CASSYSAGSSYNEQFF. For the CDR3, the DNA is TGTGCCAGCAGTTACTCTGCCGGGAGCTCCTACAATGAGCAGTTCTTC.

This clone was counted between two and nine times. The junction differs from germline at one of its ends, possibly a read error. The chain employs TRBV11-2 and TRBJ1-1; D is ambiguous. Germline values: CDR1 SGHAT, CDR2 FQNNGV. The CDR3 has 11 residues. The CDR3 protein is CASSLETAAFF. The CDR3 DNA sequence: TGTGCCAGCAGCTTAGAAACTGCAGCTTTCTTT.

Here the CDR3 DNA reads TGTGCCAGCAGGAAACCGGGACAGGGAGTAGGCTACACCTTC. It translates to CASRKPGQGVGYTF. The chain uses TRBV5-5 and TRBJ1-2; 9 bases are a match to TRBD1. Germline CDR1 SGHKS, CDR2 YYEKEE (reference sequence). The CDR3 runs 14 residues. Unmatched junction bases numbered 10, after V lost 5 bases and J lost 8 bases.

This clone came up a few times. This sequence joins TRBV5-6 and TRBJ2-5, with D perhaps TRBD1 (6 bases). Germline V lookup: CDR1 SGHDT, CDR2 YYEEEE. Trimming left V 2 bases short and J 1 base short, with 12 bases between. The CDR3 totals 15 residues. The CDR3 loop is CASSLQGRAQETQYF. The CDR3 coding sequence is TGTGCCAGCAGCTTACAGGGTAGGGCCCAAGAGACCCAGTACTTC.

The CDR3 is CASGLYPVASGGAWNEQFF. The CDR3 region has the DNA TGTGCTAGTGGTTTGTACCCGGTGGCTAGCGGGGGGGCGTGGAATGAGCAGTTCTTC. This rearrangement joins TRBV12-5 to TRBJ2-1; TRBD2 matches at 12 bases. The CDR3 extends over 19 amino acids. Trimming removed 2 bases from V and 7 bases from J; junction bases left unmatched: 15. Germline CDR1 reads LGHNT; CDR2 reads FRNRAP.

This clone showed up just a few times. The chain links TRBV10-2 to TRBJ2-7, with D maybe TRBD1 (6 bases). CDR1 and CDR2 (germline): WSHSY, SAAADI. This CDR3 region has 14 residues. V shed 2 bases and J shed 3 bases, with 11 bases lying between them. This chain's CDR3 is CASSERGTDYEQYF. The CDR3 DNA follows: TGCGCCAGCAGTGAGAGGGGGACGGACTACGAGCAGTACTTC.

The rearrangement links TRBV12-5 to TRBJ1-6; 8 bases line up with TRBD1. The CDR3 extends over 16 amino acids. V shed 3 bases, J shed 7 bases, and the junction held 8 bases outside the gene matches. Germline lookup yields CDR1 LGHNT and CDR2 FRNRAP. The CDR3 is CASGFLLGTGNSPLHF. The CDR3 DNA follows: TGTGCTAGTGGTTTTCTTTTAGGGACAGGAAATTCACCCCTCCACTTT.

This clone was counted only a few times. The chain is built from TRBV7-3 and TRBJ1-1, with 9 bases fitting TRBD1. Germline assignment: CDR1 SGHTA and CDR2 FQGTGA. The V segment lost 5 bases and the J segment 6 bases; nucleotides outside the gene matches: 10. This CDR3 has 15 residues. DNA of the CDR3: TGTGCCAGCAGCCCTCCGGGACAGGGAATCTCTGAAGCTTTCTTT. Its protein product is CASSPPGQGISEAFF. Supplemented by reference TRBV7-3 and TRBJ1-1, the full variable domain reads GAGVSQTPSNKVTEKGKYVELRCDPISGHTALYWYRQSLGQGPEFLIYFQGTGAADDSGLPNDRFFAVRPEGSVSTLKIQRTERGDSAVYLCASSPPGQGISEAFFGQGTRLTVV.

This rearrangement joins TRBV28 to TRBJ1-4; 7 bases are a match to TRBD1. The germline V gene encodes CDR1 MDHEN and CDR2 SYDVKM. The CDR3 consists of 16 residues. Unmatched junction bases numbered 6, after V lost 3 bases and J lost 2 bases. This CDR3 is CASSFYRGRTNEKLFF. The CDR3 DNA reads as TGTGCCAGCAGTTTCTACAGGGGAAGGACTAATGAAAAACTGTTTTTT.

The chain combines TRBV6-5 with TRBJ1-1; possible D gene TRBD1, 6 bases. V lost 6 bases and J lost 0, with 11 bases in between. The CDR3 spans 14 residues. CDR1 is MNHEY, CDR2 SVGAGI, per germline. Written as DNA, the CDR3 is TGTGCCAGCAGGGTAGGGGACATGAACACTGAAGCTTTCTTT. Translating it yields CASRVGDMNTEAFF.

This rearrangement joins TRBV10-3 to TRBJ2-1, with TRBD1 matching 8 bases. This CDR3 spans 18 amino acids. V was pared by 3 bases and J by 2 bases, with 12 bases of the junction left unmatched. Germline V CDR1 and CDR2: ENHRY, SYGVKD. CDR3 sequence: CAISEGLVPRGPYNEQFF. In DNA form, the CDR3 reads TGTGCCATCAGTGAAGGTTTGGTCCCCAGGGGGCCCTACAATGAGCAGTTCTTC.

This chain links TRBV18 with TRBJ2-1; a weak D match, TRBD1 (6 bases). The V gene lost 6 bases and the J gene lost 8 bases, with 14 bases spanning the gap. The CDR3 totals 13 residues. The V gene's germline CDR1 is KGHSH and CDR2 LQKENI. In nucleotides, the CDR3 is TGTGCCAGCTCCGAAACAGGGATCCATGAGCAGTTCTTC. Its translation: CASSETGIHEQFF.

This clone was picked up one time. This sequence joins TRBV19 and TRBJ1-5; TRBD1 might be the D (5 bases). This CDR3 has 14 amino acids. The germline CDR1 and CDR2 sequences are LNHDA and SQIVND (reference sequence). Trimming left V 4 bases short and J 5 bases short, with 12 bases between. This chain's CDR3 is CASSRGGKDQPQHF. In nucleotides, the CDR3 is TGTGCCAGTAGTAGGGGGGGGAAGGATCAGCCCCAGCATTTT.